The clone carrying this T cell receptor (beta chain) is deemed medium-sized. Antigen specificity is unknown. Sequencing of the DNA from cultured CD4+ T cells was carried out with the Oncomine TCR Beta short-read assay. TCRdb re-called the PCR reads with MiXCR, one entry per CDR3 protein. The data contain approximately 21,000 distinct CDR3 sequences, over 40% of them seen just once; the ten biggest clones take up around 4.9%. The CDR3 extends over 13 amino acids. The V gene's germline CDR1 is DFQATT and CDR2 SNEGSKA (reference sequence). V was trimmed by 4 bases and J by 4 bases, leaving 11 bases between them. The sample belongs to a study of vaccination and CD4 T cells after COVID-19. About the study: Cultures acting as controls obtained a CEFX pool, an HIV-1 Nef pool, or no peptide.

Sample time point: late sampling 161 to 241 days after vaccination in a few convalescent patients. The treatment is: roughly 11-day PBMC culture with coronavirus spike peptide pools or control peptides (ViraFEST assay). Using peptide pools, antigen-specific T cells were expanded in ViraFEST before TCRs were sequenced. The receptor comes from a human donor who had recovered from COVID-19. The input for sequencing was CD4+ T cells from blood, cultured in vitro, taken about 7 months after SARS-CoV-2 vaccination. The chain is built from TRBV20-1 and TRBJ1-5; TRBD1 is a possible D gene (6 bases). CDR3 sequence (DNA): TGCAGTGCTATAGACCAGGGGAATCAGCCCCAGCATTTT. It translates to CSAIDQGNQPQHF.